This is a list of T cell receptor beta chains from one sample in a study of shared clonotypes between healthy human individuals. Produced via immunoSEQ multiplex PCR; TCRdb's table is partial and in-frame only. The table records more than 2 million clones, around 93% of them present only once. The sequencing input was naive CD8+ T cells from PBMCs. The receptors were sampled from a man aged 18 to 30 in good health. Some clones in this sample may be carry-over from other donors' samples. CDR3s include the opening cysteine and the closing phenylalanine or tryptophan. The order of the fields is D gene, clone size, V gene, J gene, CDR3 protein, CDR3 DNA. D genes are given only for firm matches. For some rows the clone size is stated as once, few or many, or as a class when expanded; others skip it.

d_call: .; clone_size: .; v_call: TRBV13; j_call: TRBJ1-5; cdr3_aa: CASSSHDRGTQHF; cdr3_nt: TGTGCCAGCAGCTCCCATGACCGCGGGACCCAGCATTTT
d_call: TRBD1; clone_size: .; v_call: TRBV29-1; j_call: TRBJ1-6; cdr3_aa: CSVTTGGYNSPLHF; cdr3_nt: TGCAGCGTTACGACAGGGGGATATAATTCACCCCTCCACTTT
d_call: .; clone_size: once; v_call: TRBV4-3; j_call: TRBJ2-2; cdr3_aa: CASSQTRGGELFF; cdr3_nt: TGCGCCAGCAGCCAAACTCGGGGGGGGGAGCTGTTTTTT
d_call: .; clone_size: .; v_call: TRBV7-9; j_call: TRBJ2-3; cdr3_aa: CASSPDTYTQYF; cdr3_nt: TGTGCCAGCAGCCCCGACACTTATACGCAGTATTTT
d_call: .; clone_size: .; v_call: TRBV18; j_call: TRBJ1-1; cdr3_aa: CASSRPADTEAFF; cdr3_nt: TGTGCCAGCTCACGACCCGCGGACACTGAAGCTTTCTTT
d_call: .; clone_size: .; v_call: TRBV7-3; j_call: TRBJ2-6; cdr3_aa: CASSTWDSSSGANVLTF; cdr3_nt: TGTGCCAGCAGCACCTGGGACTCGAGCTCTGGGGCCAACGTCCTGACTTTC
d_call: .; clone_size: .; v_call: TRBV9; j_call: TRBJ2-7; cdr3_aa: CASSDGGLPYEQYF; cdr3_nt: TGTGCCAGCAGCGATGGGGGACTGCCCTACGAGCAGTACTTC
d_call: TRBD2; clone_size: .; v_call: TRBV19; j_call: TRBJ2-1; cdr3_aa: CASRLSLAASYNEQFF; cdr3_nt: TGTGCCAGTAGGTTGAGTCTAGCGGCATCCTACAATGAGCAGTTCTTC
d_call: TRBD1; clone_size: .; v_call: TRBV19; j_call: TRBJ1-5; cdr3_aa: CASTQTGLQPQHF; cdr3_nt: TGTGCCAGTACCCAGACAGGGCTGCAGCCCCAGCATTTT
d_call: .; clone_size: .; v_call: TRBV7-9; j_call: TRBJ2-7; cdr3_aa: CASSLEGVMTYEQYF; cdr3_nt: TGTGCCAGCAGCTTAGAGGGTGTCATGACCTACGAGCAGTACTTC
d_call: TRBD2; clone_size: .; v_call: TRBV7-8; j_call: TRBJ2-7; cdr3_aa: CASLGLAGGSAYEQYF; cdr3_nt: TGTGCCAGCTTAGGACTAGCGGGAGGGTCGGCCTACGAGCAGTACTTC
d_call: TRBD2; clone_size: .; v_call: TRBV25-1; j_call: TRBJ2-7; cdr3_aa: CASSWDTGGPYEQYF; cdr3_nt: TGTGCCAGCAGTTGGGACACGGGAGGGCCCTACGAGCAGTACTTC
d_call: .; clone_size: .; v_call: TRBV7-6; j_call: TRBJ2-7; cdr3_aa: CASSLGDNNYEQYF; cdr3_nt: TGTGCCAGCAGCTTAGGTGACAACAACTACGAGCAGTACTTC
d_call: .; clone_size: .; v_call: TRBV5-1; j_call: TRBJ1-1; cdr3_aa: CASSLWVNTEAFF; cdr3_nt: TGCGCCAGCAGCTTGTGGGTGAACACTGAAGCTTTCTTT
d_call: TRBD1; clone_size: .; v_call: TRBV6-1; j_call: TRBJ1-1; cdr3_aa: CASRQGPSLNTEAFF; cdr3_nt: TGTGCCAGCCGACAGGGGCCGTCTTTGAACACTGAAGCTTTCTTT
d_call: .; clone_size: .; v_call: TRBV5-1; j_call: TRBJ2-7; cdr3_aa: CASSPGRDGDYEQYF; cdr3_nt: TGCGCCAGCAGCCCGGGCCGGGACGGTGACTACGAGCAGTACTTC
d_call: .; clone_size: .; v_call: TRBV19; j_call: TRBJ1-1; cdr3_aa: CASSITAAQNTEAFF; cdr3_nt: TGTGCCAGTAGTATTACGGCAGCTCAGAACACTGAAGCTTTCTTT
d_call: .; clone_size: once; v_call: TRBV2; j_call: TRBJ2-3; cdr3_aa: CASSSSRTSSTDTQYF; cdr3_nt: TGTGCCAGCAGTTCGTCGCGTACATCTAGCACAGATACGCAGTATTTT
d_call: TRBD2; clone_size: .; v_call: TRBV5-1; j_call: TRBJ2-5; cdr3_aa: CASSPEPGGRETQYF; cdr3_nt: TGCGCCAGCAGCCCGGAACCGGGGGGGCGGGAGACCCAGTACTTC
d_call: .; clone_size: .; v_call: TRBV4-3; j_call: TRBJ1-5; cdr3_aa: CASSQDWGLNQPQHF; cdr3_nt: TGCGCCAGCAGCCAAGATTGGGGACTTAATCAGCCCCAGCATTTT
d_call: .; clone_size: once; v_call: TRBV7-6; j_call: TRBJ2-7; cdr3_aa: CASSLGGAGTGWLGNEQYF; cdr3_nt: TGTGCCAGCAGCTTAGGAGGGGCAGGGACTGGGTGGTTGGGAAACGAGCAGTACTTC
d_call: TRBD1; clone_size: .; v_call: TRBV5-1; j_call: TRBJ2-5; cdr3_aa: CASSLATGQGKETQYF; cdr3_nt: TGCGCCAGCAGCTTGGCGACTGGACAGGGGAAAGAGACCCAGTACTTC
d_call: .; clone_size: .; v_call: TRBV19; j_call: TRBJ1-1; cdr3_aa: CASSVRTVNTEAFF; cdr3_nt: TGTGCCAGTAGTGTTCGGACGGTGAACACTGAAGCTTTCTTT
d_call: .; clone_size: .; v_call: TRBV7-8; j_call: TRBJ1-1; cdr3_aa: CASSVQGNTEAFF; cdr3_nt: TGTGCCAGCAGCGTACAGGGGAACACTGAAGCTTTCTTT
d_call: .; clone_size: .; v_call: TRBV5-6; j_call: TRBJ2-1; cdr3_aa: CASSALQGEKEFF; cdr3_nt: TGTGCCAGCAGCGCGTTACAGGGAGAGAAGGAGTTCTTC
d_call: .; clone_size: few; v_call: TRBV25-1; j_call: TRBJ2-2; cdr3_aa: CASSESGFYTGELFF; cdr3_nt: TGTGCCAGCAGTGAATCAGGATTCTACACCGGGGAGCTGTTTTTT
d_call: .; clone_size: .; v_call: TRBV30; j_call: TRBJ2-3; cdr3_aa: CAWSVDESGPTDTQYF; cdr3_nt: TGTGCCTGGAGTGTAGATGAGTCGGGGCCCACAGATACGCAGTATTTT
d_call: .; clone_size: .; v_call: TRBV7-9; j_call: TRBJ2-7; cdr3_aa: CASSSHPRDVNTYEQYF; cdr3_nt: TGTGCCAGCAGCTCACATCCCCGGGACGTTAATACCTACGAGCAGTACTTC
d_call: .; clone_size: .; v_call: TRBV28; j_call: TRBJ2-5; cdr3_aa: CASSYTGRETQYF; cdr3_nt: TGTGCCAGCAGTTACACTGGGAGGGAGACCCAGTACTTC
d_call: TRBD1; clone_size: .; v_call: TRBV7-3; j_call: TRBJ2-5; cdr3_aa: CASSLSGQLQETQYF; cdr3_nt: TGTGCCAGCAGCTTATCGGGACAGTTGCAAGAGACCCAGTACTTC
d_call: .; clone_size: .; v_call: TRBV7-8; j_call: TRBJ1-1; cdr3_aa: CASSFKEAMNTEAFF; cdr3_nt: TGTGCCAGCAGCTTCAAGGAAGCTATGAACACTGAAGCTTTCTTT
d_call: .; clone_size: .; v_call: TRBV9; j_call: TRBJ2-7; cdr3_aa: CASSLSGGASYEQYF; cdr3_nt: TGTGCCAGCAGCCTCTCTGGCGGGGCCTCCTACGAGCAGTACTTC
d_call: .; clone_size: .; v_call: TRBV6-4; j_call: TRBJ1-2; cdr3_aa: CASSDRLWGYGYTF; cdr3_nt: TGTGCCAGCAGTGACAGGTTGTGGGGATATGGCTACACCTTC
d_call: TRBD2; clone_size: .; v_call: TRBV2; j_call: TRBJ2-1; cdr3_aa: CASSEAPAGQQFF; cdr3_nt: TGTGCCAGCAGTGAAGCCCCAGCGGGACAGCAGTTCTTC
d_call: TRBD1; clone_size: .; v_call: TRBV30; j_call: TRBJ1-2; cdr3_aa: CASFPGGEDYGYTF; cdr3_nt: TGTGCCTCCTTTCCAGGGGGAGAGGACTATGGCTACACCTTC
d_call: .; clone_size: .; v_call: TRBV30; j_call: TRBJ2-5; cdr3_aa: CAWSWGETQYF; cdr3_nt: TGTGCCTGGTCGTGGGGGGAGACCCAGTACTTC
d_call: .; clone_size: .; v_call: TRBV6-5; j_call: TRBJ2-7; cdr3_aa: CASSYGGRYYEQYF; cdr3_nt: TGTGCCAGCAGTTACGGGGGCAGATACTACGAGCAGTACTTC
d_call: TRBD2; clone_size: .; v_call: TRBV27; j_call: TRBJ2-1; cdr3_aa: CASSPLAGEQFF; cdr3_nt: TGTGCCAGCAGTCCCCTAGCGGGAGAGCAGTTCTTC
d_call: .; clone_size: .; v_call: TRBV6-6; j_call: TRBJ2-7; cdr3_aa: CASSTGSYEQYF; cdr3_nt: TGTGCCAGCAGTACGGGGTCCTACGAGCAGTACTTC
d_call: TRBD2; clone_size: .; v_call: TRBV6-5; j_call: TRBJ2-3; cdr3_aa: CASSYAGRGTDTQYF; cdr3_nt: TGTGCCAGCAGTTATGCCGGGAGGGGCACAGATACGCAGTATTTT
d_call: TRBD1; clone_size: .; v_call: TRBV5-4; j_call: TRBJ2-7; cdr3_aa: CASSRDRANEQYF; cdr3_nt: TGTGCCAGCAGCCGGGACAGGGCCAACGAGCAGTACTTC
d_call: .; clone_size: .; v_call: TRBV4-3; j_call: TRBJ1-2; cdr3_aa: CASSQRTVPHGYTF; cdr3_nt: TGCGCCAGCAGCCAAAGGACTGTCCCACATGGCTACACCTTC
d_call: .; clone_size: once; v_call: TRBV5-1; j_call: TRBJ1-5; cdr3_aa: CASSVGIAGNQPQHF; cdr3_nt: TGCGCCAGCAGCGTGGGAATTGCGGGCAATCAGCCCCAGCATTTT
d_call: .; clone_size: .; v_call: TRBV7-2; j_call: TRBJ2-7; cdr3_aa: CASSLLGRGYEQYF; cdr3_nt: TGTGCCAGCTCCCTCCTGGGACGGGGGTACGAGCAGTACTTC
d_call: .; clone_size: .; v_call: TRBV5-6; j_call: TRBJ1-2; cdr3_aa: CASSLDVGFPGYTF; cdr3_nt: TGTGCCAGCAGCTTGGATGTAGGGTTCCCTGGCTACACCTTC
d_call: .; clone_size: .; v_call: TRBV5-1; j_call: TRBJ2-1; cdr3_aa: CASSPAHRTTNEQFF; cdr3_nt: TGCGCCAGCAGCCCTGCACACAGGACGACCAATGAGCAGTTCTTC
d_call: .; clone_size: .; v_call: TRBV29-1; j_call: TRBJ2-7; cdr3_aa: CSVALALGEQYF; cdr3_nt: TGCAGCGTTGCACTAGCCCTCGGCGAGCAGTACTTC
d_call: TRBD1; clone_size: .; v_call: TRBV7-9; j_call: TRBJ1-1; cdr3_aa: CASSKGQISEAFF; cdr3_nt: TGTGCCAGCAGCAAGGGACAGATCTCTGAAGCTTTCTTT
d_call: .; clone_size: .; v_call: TRBV7-2; j_call: TRBJ2-7; cdr3_aa: CASSFGLALTYEQYF; cdr3_nt: TGTGCCAGCAGCTTCGGCCTAGCTCTAACCTACGAGCAGTACTTC
d_call: TRBD2; clone_size: once; v_call: TRBV10-3; j_call: TRBJ2-2; cdr3_aa: CAISDSGLAGVNTGELFF; cdr3_nt: TGTGCCATCAGTGACTCAGGACTAGCGGGAGTGAACACCGGGGAGCTGTTTTTT
d_call: .; clone_size: .; v_call: TRBV19; j_call: TRBJ2-1; cdr3_aa: CASSIDEELSSYNEQFF; cdr3_nt: TGTGCCAGTAGTATAGATGAGGAACTGAGCTCCTACAATGAGCAGTTCTTC
d_call: .; clone_size: .; v_call: TRBV10-3; j_call: TRBJ2-7; cdr3_aa: CAISEEEGGSYEQYF; cdr3_nt: TGTGCCATCAGTGAGGAGGAGGGGGGCTCCTACGAGCAGTACTTC
d_call: .; clone_size: few; v_call: TRBV5-1; j_call: TRBJ1-2; cdr3_aa: CASSLGPGQGLRDGYTF; cdr3_nt: TGCGCCAGCAGCTTAGGGCCGGGACAAGGTTTGAGGGATGGCTACACCTTC
d_call: .; clone_size: .; v_call: TRBV6-5; j_call: TRBJ2-3; cdr3_aa: CASSKLRGSDTQYF; cdr3_nt: TGTGCCAGCAGCAAACTCCGGGGTTCTGATACGCAGTATTTT